The 25 T cell receptor beta chains reported below all come from one sample, sequenced in a study of blood T cell repertoires in COVID-19 (TCRdb year 2020). Library preparation employed the immunoSEQ multiplex PCR assay. The immuneACCESS repertoire file appears here via TCRdb, limited to in-frame rearrangements. These files lack a portion of the clones; in checked studies, under half of the deficit traces to unresolved V genes, and the cause of the others is not known. For this sample there are about 73,000 clones; over 65% appear just once. The ten most abundant clones make up about 3.8% of the sample. The specimen was peripheral blood. These receptors all stem from a woman aged 55-69 years with acute or convalescent COVID-19.

The J gene is TRBJ2-3, the V gene TRBV30; 9 bases are a match to TRBD2. With V trimmed by 4 bases and J by 2 bases, 10 bases remained unmatched. The CDR3 has 16 residues. Germline V gives CDR1 GTSNPN, CDR2 SVGIG (reference sequence). CDR3 bases: TGTGCCTGGAACTCGATAGCGGGAGTTTCCACAGATACGCAGTATTTT. It specifies CAWNSIAGVSTDTQYF.

This clone was recorded a few times. V usage is TRBV5-1 and J usage is TRBJ2-1; 10 bases are shared with TRBD2. The CDR3 consists of 16 residues. Germline assignment: CDR1 SGHRS and CDR2 YFSETQ. With V trimmed by 5 bases and J by 0 bases, 5 bases remained unmatched. CDR3 sequence (DNA): TGCGCCAGCAGGGACCCTAGCGGGGGCTCCTACAATGAGCAGTTCTTC. As protein: CASRDPSGGSYNEQFF.

J is TRBJ2-2 and V is TRBV18; the match to TRBD2 covers 10 bases. The V and J ends lost 6 bases and 5 bases, in that order; junction bases with no gene match: 12. Germline assignment: CDR1 KGHSH and CDR2 LQKENI. This CDR3 region has 17 residues. The CDR3 sequence: CASSLRLAGLGTGELFF. CDR3 DNA: TGTGCCAGCTCGCTAAGACTAGCGGGTCTAGGGACCGGGGAGCTGTTTTTT.

The chain joins TRBV5-1 to TRBJ2-1; D gene uncertain. V was shortened by 2 bases and J by 2 bases, with 8 bases between the two germline ends. CDR3 size: 14 residues. The germline V gene encodes CDR1 SGHRS and CDR2 YFSETQ. Here the CDR3 reads CASSLESPYNEQFF. In DNA, the CDR3 is TGCGCCAGCAGCTTAGAAAGCCCCTACAATGAGCAGTTCTTC. The variable domain in full, completed from reference TRBV5-1 and TRBJ2-1, reads KAGVTQTPRYLIKTRGQQVTLSCSPISGHRSVSWYQQTPGQGLQFLFEYFSETQRNKGNFPGRFSGRQFSNSRSEMNVSTLELGDSALYLCASSLESPYNEQFFGPGTRLTVL.

The V and J genes are TRBV6-5 and TRBJ2-7; 9 nucleotides agree with TRBD1. Germline V lookup: CDR1 MNHEY, CDR2 SVGAGI. The CDR3 extends over 13 amino acids. The V gene end was trimmed by 8 bases and the J gene end by 3 bases; junction bases not matched to a gene: 5. CDR3 sequence: CASAKTGGYEQYF. DNA for the CDR3: TGTGCCAGCGCAAAGACAGGGGGCTACGAGCAGTACTTC.

This rearrangement joins TRBV2 to TRBJ1-2; 7 nucleotides line up with TRBD1. From germline, CDR1 is SNHLY and CDR2 FYNNEI. The CDR3 spans 14 residues. V lost 3 bases and J lost 2; bases outside the gene matches: 3. The CDR3 sequence is CASSDRTGNYGYTF. DNA for the CDR3: TGTGCCAGCAGTGACCGGACAGGCAACTATGGCTACACCTTC. Variable domain in full (rest from reference TRBV2 and TRBJ1-2): EPEVTQTPSHQVTQMGQEVILRCVPISNHLYFYWYRQILGQKVEFLVSFYNNEISEKSEIFDDQFSVERPDGSNFTLKIRSTKLEDSAMYFCASSDRTGNYGYTFGSGTRLTVV.

This rearrangement joins TRBV5-1 to TRBJ1-2; D gene ambiguous. Germline V gene lookup returns CDR1 SGHRS and CDR2 YFSETQ. V was cut by 0 bases and J by 0 bases, with 12 bases left in between. The CDR3 is 16 amino acids. Here the CDR3 DNA reads TGCGCCAGCAGCTTGGCCCCTGGGAGGACTAACTATGGCTACACCTTC. It yields the protein CASSLAPGRTNYGYTF. The entire variable domain, with the rest obtained from reference TRBV5-1 and TRBJ1-2, is as follows: KAGVTQTPRYLIKTRGQQVTLSCSPISGHRSVSWYQQTPGQGLQFLFEYFSETQRNKGNFPGRFSGRQFSNSRSEMNVSTLELGDSALYLCASSLAPGRTNYGYTFGSGTRLTVV.

The chain combines TRBV7-9 with TRBJ2-7; D is possibly TRBD2 (6 bases). The V end was cut by 8 bases, the J end by 4 bases, with 18 bases between. Per the germline V gene, CDR1 is SEHNR and CDR2 is FQNEAQ (reference sequence). The CDR3 has 14 residues. The CDR3: CASRRGRTEYEQYF. The CDR3, as DNA: TGTGCCAGCCGACGGGGGAGGACGGAATACGAGCAGTACTTC. The complete variable domain, with remaining parts taken from reference TRBV7-9 and TRBJ2-7, reads DTGVSQNPRHKITKRGQNVTFRCDPISEHNRLYWYRQTLGQGPEFLTYFQNEAQLEKSRLLSDRFSAERPKGSFSTLEIQRTEQGDSAMYLCASRRGRTEYEQYFGPGTRLTVT.

The rearrangement links TRBV30 to TRBJ1-6; a weak D match, TRBD1 (6 bases). The length of the CDR3 is 14 residues. Germline V gene data show CDR1 as GTSNPN and CDR2 as SVGIG (reference sequence). Trimming took off 4 bases at V and 7 bases at J, with 14 bases between the two ends. In DNA form, the CDR3 reads TGTGCCTGGACCCAGGCAGGGGTAAATTCACCCCTCCACTTT. It yields the protein CAWTQAGVNSPLHF.

The chain recombines TRBV27 with TRBJ1-5; D not resolved. With 8 bases removed from V and 0 bases from J, the gap between germline ends came to 11 bases. The length of the CDR3 is 14 residues. Germline assignment: CDR1 MNHEY and CDR2 SMNVEV (reference sequence). The DNA of the CDR3 is TGTGCCAGCGGAAGGACTTATAGCAATCAGCCCCAGCATTTT. This codes for CASGRTYSNQPQHF.

J is TRBJ1-6 and V is TRBV7-8, with D uncertain. V lost 2 bases and J 6 bases, leaving 8 bases between the germline ends. Germline-derived CDR1 and CDR2 are SGHVS and FQNEAQ. The CDR3 has 14 amino acids. The CDR3 DNA reads TGTGCCAGCAGCTTACGACTGATTAATTCACCCCTCCACTTT. It specifies CASSLRLINSPLHF.

V and J are TRBV7-2 and TRBJ1-6; TRBD1 might be the D (6 bases). CDR1 and CDR2 (germline): SGHTA, FQGNSA. The V and J ends lost 6 bases and 0 bases respectively, with 12 bases between them. The CDR3 is 16 residues long. The CDR3 DNA is TGTGCCAGCAGGAGGACAGCCAGCTCCTATAATTCACCCCTCCACTTT. As protein: CASRRTASSYNSPLHF.

V is TRBV5-6 and J is TRBJ2-3; D gene uncertain. The CDR3 runs 16 residues. V gave up 0 bases and J gave up 1 base, with 12 bases separating them. In germline, CDR1 is SGHDT, CDR2 YYEEEE. CDR3 region: CASSLVAYRGTDTQYF. The CDR3 DNA reads TGTGCCAGCAGCTTGGTAGCCTATCGCGGCACAGATACGCAGTATTTT.

This chain joins TRBV5-8 and TRBJ2-7; 8 bases agree with TRBD1. In germline, CDR1 is SGHTS, CDR2 YDEGEE. The CDR3 extends over 15 amino acids. Germline trimming cut 2 bases from V and 3 bases from J; bases unmatched to any gene: 7. As DNA, the CDR3 is TGTGCCAGCAGCTTTGGGCAGGGGGCCCTCTACGAGCAGTACTTC. Its translation is CASSFGQGALYEQYF.

J is TRBJ1-5 and V is TRBV7-2, with 12 nucleotides matching TRBD1. V shed 2 bases, J shed 2 bases, and the junction held 7 bases outside the gene matches. The CDR3 runs 18 residues. Germline V gene sequence: CDR1 SGHTA, CDR2 FQGNSA. This CDR3 reads CASSLRGQGAFGNQPQHF. Here the CDR3 DNA reads TGTGCCAGCAGCTTACGGGGACAGGGGGCATTCGGCAATCAGCCCCAGCATTTT.

The V gene is TRBV11-2, the J gene TRBJ2-3; D remains unclear. V lost 4 bases, J lost 0 bases, and 2 bases lay in between. CDR3 length equals 12 residues. Germline V CDR1 and CDR2: SGHAT, FQNNGV. The CDR3 protein is CASSSSTDTQYF. DNA of the CDR3: TGTGCCAGCAGCTCTAGCACAGATACGCAGTATTTT.

This chain connects TRBV18 to TRBJ1-1; unclear D gene. Germline lookup yields CDR1 KGHSH and CDR2 LQKENI. The CDR3 runs to 12 residues. Between the trimmed V and J ends, which lost 2 bases and 7 bases, there was a span of 8 bases. The CDR3 region has the DNA TGTGCCAGCTCACCATACAGTGGTGAAGCTTTCTTT. Translation: CASSPYSGEAFF.

The chain has TRBV2 and TRBJ2-7, with a tentative D call TRBD1 (5 bases). Deletions cut 6 bases from V and 0 bases from J, with 9 bases between. Germline V CDR1 and CDR2: SNHLY, FYNNEI. The CDR3 totals 13 residues. CDR3 sequence (DNA): TGTGCCAGCAGCGCACAGGCCTCCTACGAGCAGTACTTC. This translates into CASSAQASYEQYF.

J is TRBJ2-2 and V is TRBV19; TRBD2 matches 11 bases. Trimming removed 8 bases from V and 2 bases from J; junction bases left unmatched: 4. Per the germline V gene, CDR1 is LNHDA and CDR2 is SQIVND (reference sequence). The CDR3 runs to 15 residues. The chain's CDR3 is CASGTSGFNTGELFF. In DNA, the CDR3 is TGTGCCAGTGGGACTAGCGGATTTAACACCGGGGAGCTGTTTTTT.

V usage is TRBV5-6 and J usage is TRBJ2-7; 10 bases are a match to TRBD1. V shed 3 bases and J 5 bases; nucleotides not matched to a gene: 8. The CDR3 has 15 amino acids. CDR1 is SGHDT, CDR2 YYEEEE, per germline. The DNA for the CDR3 is TGTGCCAGCAGCTCACGGGACAGGGGCTTTCACGAGCAGTACTTC. This codes for CASSSRDRGFHEQYF. Together with reference TRBV5-6 and TRBJ2-7, the CDR3 gives the full variable domain: DAGVTQSPTHLIKTRGQQVTLRCSPKSGHDTVSWYQQALGQGPQFIFQYYEEEERQRGNFPDRFSGHQFPNYSSELNVNALLLGDSALYLCASSSRDRGFHEQYFGPGTRLTVT.

In this sample, this clone turned up a few times. The chain recombines TRBV4-1 with TRBJ2-1, with 9 bases aligning to TRBD2. CDR1 and CDR2 (germline): MGHRA, YSYEKL. This CDR3 has 18 residues. The V segment lost 1 base and the J segment 7 bases; nucleotides outside the gene matches: 14. This CDR3 reads CASSQGVFGGRAKNEQFF. In DNA form, the CDR3 reads TGCGCCAGCAGCCAAGGAGTGTTTGGCGGGAGGGCCAAAAATGAGCAGTTCTTC.

The gene calls are TRBV28 and TRBJ1-3; the D gene is possibly TRBD1 (6 bases). The CDR3 sequence is 16 residues long. Germline V gene sequence: CDR1 MDHEN, CDR2 SYDVKM. Trimming removed 6 bases from V and 4 bases from J, with 19 bases in between. The CDR3 is CASSDLTGFGGNTIYF. DNA of the CDR3: TGTGCCAGCAGCGACCTTACAGGGTTTGGCGGAAACACCATATATTTT.

The chain uses TRBV7-2 and TRBJ2-7; no clear D. The CDR3 runs to 14 residues. V was cut by 1 base and J by 0 bases, with 7 bases left in between. The germline V gene encodes CDR1 SGHTA and CDR2 FQGNSA. The CDR3 nucleotides read TGTGCCAGCAGCTTAGGGTGGAGCTCCTACGAGCAGTACTTC. Amino acids: CASSLGWSSYEQYF.

The V gene is TRBV5-4, the J gene TRBJ1-6; D is unclear. The V end was cut by 0 bases, the J end by 4 bases, with 8 bases between. There are 15 residues in the CDR3. Germline V CDR1 and CDR2: SGHNT, YYREEE (reference sequence). The CDR3 spells CASSLADAYNSPLHF. CDR3 nucleotides: TGTGCCAGCAGCTTGGCCGATGCGTATAATTCACCCCTCCACTTT.

This chain joins TRBV11-2 and TRBJ1-3; D may be TRBD1 (6 bases). Germline V gene sequence: CDR1 SGHAT, CDR2 FQNNGV. This CDR3 region has 13 residues. V was cut by 5 bases and J by 4 bases, with 9 bases left in between. The CDR3 spells CASSLGQGNTIYF. CDR3 DNA: TGTGCCAGCAGCCTAGGACAGGGAAACACCATATATTTT.